These 7 T cell receptor beta chains originate from one sample sequenced in a study of blood T cells in healthy people across ages. Then a second PCR, running roughly 6 to 12 cycles, was carried out with a sample-barcoded 5' primer and a J-beta primer mix. TCRdb reprocessed the 5' RACE reads via MiXCR and lists one record per CDR3 protein. The sample yields roughly 500,000 distinct CDR3 sequences, 27% seen once. The sequenced material came from blood. The receptors stem from a woman in her sixties or seventies in good health.

V and J are TRBV20-1 and TRBJ2-6, with D possibly being TRBD1 (6 bases). Looked up from germline, CDR1 is DFQATT and CDR2 is SNEGSKA (reference sequence). This CDR3 comprises 13 residues. CDR3 amino acids: CSYGTPGANVLTF. CDR3 DNA: TGCAGCTATGGGACACCTGGGGCCAACGTCCTGACTTTC.

This chain connects TRBV4-1 to TRBJ2-5; 8 bases are a match to TRBD2. This CDR3 spans 17 amino acids. V trimming: 5 bases; J trimming: 1 base; junction bases outside the gene matches: 12. Germline-derived CDR1 and CDR2 are MGHRA and YSYEKL. CDR3 in amino acids: CASSSLGLAGPQETQYF. In DNA, the CDR3 is TGCGCCAGCAGCTCCCTTGGGCTAGCGGGCCCCCAAGAGACCCAGTACTTC.

The chain joins TRBV7-2 to TRBJ1-6; 8 bases fit TRBD1. Losses at the gene ends were 6 bases for V and 0 bases for J; bases not matched to a gene: 4. CDR1 and CDR2 from the germline V gene are SGHTA and FQGNSA. CDR3 length: 16 residues. CDR3 nucleotide sequence: TGTGCCAGCAGATGGGACAGGAGCTCCTATAATTCACCCCTCCACTTT. Amino acid sequence: CASRWDRSSYNSPLHF.

Remarks on this clonotype: At one boundary the junction diverges from the germline segment, which might be a read error. The chain carries TRBV7-7 and TRBJ2-2, with D possibly TRBD1 on 5 matching bases. Germline loops: CDR1 SSHAT, CDR2 FNYEAQ (reference sequence). This CDR3 has 15 amino acids. The DNA of the CDR3 is TGTGCTAGCAGAAACGACAGATCGAACACCGGGGAGCTGTTTTTT. This codes for CASRNDRSNTGELFF.

This clonotype was counted a few times. V and J are TRBV29-1 and TRBJ1-3; D gene uncertain. The CDR3 totals 13 residues. V dropped 4 bases and J dropped 0 bases, with 7 bases sitting between them. The germline gives CDR1 SQVTM, CDR2 ANQGSEA. The CDR3 region is CSVGWGSGNTIYF. The CDR3, as DNA: TGCAGCGTTGGGTGGGGCTCTGGAAACACCATATATTTT.

This clonotype was seen only a few times. The germline gene is not matched at one end of the junction; a read error may be the cause. The rearrangement joins TRBV20-1 to TRBJ1-2, with D hard to call. This CDR3 comprises 13 residues. The germline V gene has CDR1 DFQATT and CDR2 SNEGSKA (reference sequence). For the CDR3, the DNA is TGCAGTGTAGTTGAAGGTTCAAACTATGGCTACGCCTTC. Its protein is CSVVEGSNYGYAF.

In its sample, this clonotype was seen a few times. The rearrangement joins TRBV12-3 or TRBV12-4 to TRBJ1-2; D call uncertain. The CDR3 has 11 amino acids. V gave up 6 bases and J gave up 6 bases, with 8 bases separating them. Here the CDR3 DNA reads TGTGCCAGCAGCCGATTCAATGGCTACACCTTC. It encodes CASSRFNGYTF.